A single sample gave rise to the 32 T cell receptor beta chains below, sequenced in a study of T cell changes during pregnancy in multiple sclerosis. The table came from immunoSEQ multiplex PCR; TCRdb's copy has only in-frame clones and leaves some out. The data show some 70,000 clones, around nine tenths seen once. The sequencing here drew on peripheral blood, taken in the second trimester of pregnancy. These TCRs come from a female donor in good health, enrolled as a control in a pregnancy study.

The chain has TRBV7-2 and TRBJ2-7; TRBD2 aligns across 8 bases. Trimming took 7 bases from V and 2 from J; bases not matched to a gene: 10. Germline lookup yields CDR1 SGHTA and CDR2 FQGNSA. CDR3 length: 15 amino acids. The CDR3 is CASTPGGAGAYEQYF. The CDR3 DNA follows: TGTGCCAGCACCCCCGGGGGGGCGGGGGCCTACGAGCAGTACTTC. Full variable domain (rest looked up from reference TRBV7-2 and TRBJ2-7): GAGVSQSPSNKVTEKGKDVELRCDPISGHTALYWYRQSLGQGLEFLIYFQGNSAPDKSGLPSDRFSAERTGGSVSTLTIQRTQQEDSAVYLCASTPGGAGAYEQYFGPGTRLTVT.

This chain joins TRBV9 and TRBJ1-2; 8 bases agree with TRBD1. Germline CDR1 SGDLS, CDR2 YYNGEE. This CDR3 has 14 residues. After removal of 4 bases from V and 2 bases from J, the junction contained 4 bases not matched to a gene. In DNA, the CDR3 is TGTGCCAGCAGCACAGGGGACAGGAACTATGGCTACACCTTC. It encodes CASSTGDRNYGYTF.

This chain links TRBV6-5 with TRBJ2-7; perhaps TRBD1 as D (6 bases). The germline gives CDR1 MNHEY, CDR2 SVGAGI. The ends were cut back, 11 bases at V and 4 bases at J, with 12 bases in the middle. The CDR3 length is 11 residues. The CDR3 protein is CAAGVSYEQYF. The CDR3 DNA sequence: TGTGCCGCAGGGGTAAGTTACGAGCAGTACTTC.

In DNA form, the CDR3 reads TGTGCCTGGAGTGTAGGCGGCCGATCGTCGGCCCAGCATTTT. Its protein is CAWSVGGRSSAQHF. V usage is TRBV30 and J usage is TRBJ1-5; D is undetermined. Germline CDR1 is GTSNPN and CDR2 is SVGIG (reference sequence). The CDR3 length is 14 residues. Trimming removed 0 bases at V and 11 bases at J, with 17 bases between.

The chain employs TRBV6-5 and TRBJ1-3; unclear D gene. Looked up from germline, CDR1 is MNHEY and CDR2 is SVGAGI. Trimming left V 2 bases short and J 0 bases short, with 8 bases between. CDR3 length: 15 amino acids. This CDR3 reads CASSYEYGSGNTIYF. The DNA of the CDR3 is TGTGCCAGCAGTTACGAGTACGGCTCTGGAAACACCATATATTTT.

This clone was detected only once. The rearrangement joins TRBV5-1 to TRBJ2-7; TRBD1 is a possible D gene (5 bases). The germline V and J ends were trimmed by 4 bases and 3 bases, with 20 bases remaining between them. Germline CDR1 reads SGHRS; CDR2 reads YFSETQ. The CDR3 runs 16 residues. CDR3 protein: CASSAATPDSHYEQYF. For the CDR3, the DNA is TGCGCCAGCAGCGCCGCGACCCCCGACAGTCACTACGAGCAGTACTTC.

This clone was recorded only once. The chain recombines TRBV15 with TRBJ1-2; no definite D call. V was shortened by 1 base and J by 4 bases, with 13 bases between the two germline ends. Germline V gene lookup returns CDR1 LNHNV and CDR2 YYDKDF (reference sequence). The CDR3 contains 15 residues. The CDR3 bases are TGTGCCACCAGCAGAGGAGCGGACGGCATCTATGGCTACACCTTC. Translated, it gives CATSRGADGIYGYTF.

The CDR3 spells CASSFGRGSSPLHF. DNA for the CDR3: TGTGCCAGCAGTTTCGGACGAGGGAGTTCACCCCTCCACTTT. This chain links TRBV6-5 with TRBJ1-6, with no clear D. Trimming removed 4 bases at V and 9 bases at J, with 13 bases between. Germline lookup yields CDR1 MNHEY and CDR2 SVGAGI. The CDR3 has 14 residues.

This clone appeared a single time. This chain uses TRBV7-6 with TRBJ2-7; TRBD2 agrees at 7 bases. The CDR3 covers 14 residues. Germline V gives CDR1 SGHVS, CDR2 FNYEAQ. V trimming: 4 bases; J trimming: 0 bases; junction bases outside the gene matches: 3. The CDR3 sequence: CASSSGGSSYEQYF. For the CDR3, the DNA is TGTGCCAGCAGCTCCGGGGGGTCCTCCTACGAGCAGTACTTC. The whole variable domain, filled in from reference TRBV7-6 and TRBJ2-7, reads GAGVSQSPRYKVTKRGQDVALRCDPISGHVSLYWYRQALGQGPEFLTYFNYEAQQDKSGLPNDRFSAERPEGSISTLTIQRTEQRDSAMYRCASSSGGSSYEQYFGPGTRLTVT.

The chain joins TRBV11-1 to TRBJ2-5, with 7 bases identical to TRBD2. V was clipped by 5 bases and J by 5 bases; unmatched bases: 11. CDR1 is SGHAT and CDR2 is FQDESV in the germline V gene (reference sequence). The CDR3 has 15 residues. The CDR3 reads CASSPEQGEGETQYF. The DNA of the CDR3 is TGTGCCAGCAGCCCCGAGCAAGGGGAGGGGGAGACCCAGTACTTC.

CDR3 region: CASSLFGGAGTGELFF. The CDR3 DNA is TGTGCCAGCAGCTTATTTGGCGGGGCCGGCACCGGGGAGCTGTTTTTT. The chain joins TRBV7-9 to TRBJ2-2, with D possibly matching TRBD2 (6 bases). Deletions cut 2 bases from V and 4 bases from J, with 14 bases between. The CDR3 length is 16 residues. Germline V gene lookup returns CDR1 SEHNR and CDR2 FQNEAQ (reference sequence).

V usage is TRBV7-2 and J usage is TRBJ2-7; 11 bases are shared with TRBD1. CDR1 and CDR2 (germline): SGHTA, FQGNSA. The CDR3 runs to 15 residues. V lost 1 base and J lost 5; bases outside the gene matches: 4. CDR3 protein: CASSLERTGGDEQYF. In DNA form, the CDR3 reads TGTGCCAGCAGCTTAGAAAGGACAGGGGGCGACGAGCAGTACTTC.

The gene calls are TRBV6-5 and TRBJ1-2, with D perhaps matching TRBD1 (5 bases). This CDR3 is 12 amino acids long. Trimming shortened V by 8 bases and J by 4 bases, and 11 bases separated the two germline ends. CDR1 MNHEY and CDR2 SVGAGI come from the germline V gene. This chain's CDR3 is CASADTFYGYTF. CDR3 DNA: TGTGCCAGCGCGGACACCTTCTATGGCTACACCTTC.

The chain is built from TRBV19 and TRBJ1-5; tentative D call: TRBD1 (5 bases). V lost 7 bases and J 6 bases, leaving 13 bases between the germline ends. CDR3 length: 13 residues. Germline lookup yields CDR1 LNHDA and CDR2 SQIVND (reference sequence). The CDR3 DNA sequence: TGTGCCAGTACCCCAACGGGGGTTCAGCCCCAGCATTTT. Its translation: CASTPTGVQPQHF.

The chain uses TRBV29-1 and TRBJ2-7, with D maybe TRBD1 (6 bases). V was cut by 7 bases and J by 3 bases, with 13 bases left in between. CDR1 is SQVTM and CDR2 is ANQGSEA in the germline V gene. CDR3 length: 12 residues. The CDR3 nucleotides are TGCAGCGCGACAGGACTCGGCTACGAGCAGTACTTC. Translation gives CSATGLGYEQYF.

J is TRBJ1-5 and V is TRBV7-9, with a possible D match to TRBD1 (5 bases). The germline gives CDR1 SEHNR, CDR2 FQNEAQ (reference sequence). Trimming pared 5 bases from V and 6 bases from J, leaving 11 bases between. There are 13 residues in the CDR3. CDR3 in amino acids: CASSPRGGQPQHF. For the CDR3, the DNA is TGTGCCAGCAGCCCAAGGGGCGGTCAGCCCCAGCATTTT.

This clone was counted a single time. The rearrangement joins TRBV18 to TRBJ2-2, with D possibly matching TRBD1 (5 bases). The CDR3 contains 14 residues. V was cut by 6 bases and J by 0 bases, with 8 bases left in between. Germline V CDR1 and CDR2: KGHSH, LQKENI. CDR3 sequence: CASSQTANTGELFF. In nucleotides, the CDR3 is TGTGCCAGCTCTCAGACAGCGAACACCGGGGAGCTGTTTTTT.

The chain is built from TRBV27 and TRBJ1-2; D possibly corresponds to TRBD1 (5 bases). V was cut by 6 bases and J by 8 bases, with 13 bases left in between. This CDR3 is 12 amino acids long. Germline V gives CDR1 MNHEY, CDR2 SMNVEV (reference sequence). CDR3 amino acids: CASSQGGDGYTF. The DNA of the CDR3 is TGTGCCAGCAGCCAGGGAGGTGACGGCTACACCTTC.

The chain recombines TRBV19 with TRBJ2-7, with D maybe TRBD1 (5 bases). From germline, CDR1 is LNHDA and CDR2 SQIVND (reference sequence). V dropped 3 bases and J dropped 4 bases, with 16 bases sitting between them. This CDR3 spans 15 amino acids. CDR3 DNA sequence: TGTGCCAGTAGTATTCAGGTAGGGGTTCGGTACGAGCAGTACTTC. It translates to CASSIQVGVRYEQYF.

The chain couples TRBV18 to TRBJ1-2, with D maybe TRBD1 (6 bases). Per germline, CDR1 KGHSH and CDR2 LQKENI. The CDR3 extends over 15 amino acids. Trimming stripped 7 bases from V and 3 bases from J, with 18 bases between. The CDR3 loop reads CASFAAGDKDYGYTF. The CDR3 DNA sequence: TGTGCCAGCTTCGCAGCGGGGGACAAAGACTATGGCTACACCTTC.

J is TRBJ2-7 and V is TRBV19, with D possibly TRBD2 on 7 matching bases. Trimming left V 7 bases short and J 4 bases short, with 17 bases between. CDR3 length: 14 residues. Germline values: CDR1 LNHDA, CDR2 SQIVND (reference sequence). Here the CDR3 DNA reads TGTGCCAGTACCCGGTCGGGGGGCAATTACGAGCAGTACTTC. Amino acids: CASTRSGGNYEQYF.

V gene TRBV2 combines with J gene TRBJ2-7, with D possibly matching TRBD2 (7 bases). V was trimmed by 6 bases and J by 0 bases, leaving 9 bases between them. The CDR3 runs to 13 residues. The germline V gene encodes CDR1 SNHLY and CDR2 FYNNEI. The CDR3 region has the DNA TGTGCCAGCAGCGGGGGGCGCTCCTACGAGCAGTACTTC. It yields the protein CASSGGRSYEQYF.

The chain combines TRBV25-1 with TRBJ2-5, with 8 bases lining up with TRBD2. The CDR3 has 15 residues. The germline CDR1 and CDR2 sequences are MGHDK and SYGVNS. V was pared by 4 bases and J by 5 bases, with 9 bases of the junction left unmatched. CDR3: CASSVPGLVLETQYF. CDR3 DNA sequence: TGTGCCAGCAGTGTACCGGGACTAGTTTTGGAGACCCAGTACTTC.

The chain links TRBV5-1 to TRBJ1-2; no definite D call. Germline CDR1 is SGHRS and CDR2 is YFSETQ. CDR3 size: 13 residues. Trimming pared 4 bases from V and 7 bases from J, leaving 14 bases between. The CDR3 protein is CASSPEGRIGYTF. Here the CDR3 DNA reads TGCGCCAGCAGCCCCGAGGGCAGGATTGGCTACACCTTC.

This clone showed up just a few times. The chain links TRBV19 to TRBJ1-2, with 7 positions matching TRBD1. V trimming: 3 bases; J trimming: 5 bases; junction bases outside the gene matches: 9. The CDR3 contains 15 residues. Germline CDR1 and CDR2: LNHDA and SQIVND (reference sequence). CDR3 bases: TGTGCCAGTAGTATCGTCCCCGGGACAGTTTATGGCTACACCTTC. This encodes CASSIVPGTVYGYTF.

The CDR3 spells CASSFSTSDIYEQYF. CDR3 in DNA: TGTGCCAGCAGCTTTAGCACTAGCGACATCTACGAGCAGTACTTC. The chain employs TRBV7-2 and TRBJ2-7; 7 bases map to TRBD2. The ends lost 3 bases at V and 3 bases at J; junction bases unmatched: 8. Germline CDR1 reads SGHTA; CDR2 reads FQGNSA. CDR3 length: 15 amino acids.

The gene calls are TRBV13 and TRBJ1-2, with 11 bases identical to TRBD1. This CDR3 contains 17 residues. Germline loops: CDR1 PRHDT, CDR2 FYEKMQ (reference sequence). V lost 4 bases and J lost 0; bases outside the gene matches: 7. The chain's CDR3 is CASSYGQGARANYGYTF. CDR3 in DNA: TGTGCCAGCAGCTATGGACAGGGGGCGCGAGCTAACTATGGCTACACCTTC.

V gene TRBV9 combines with J gene TRBJ2-1, with 8 bases fitting TRBD2. CDR1 and CDR2 (germline): SGDLS, YYNGEE. The CDR3 is made up of 15 amino acids. Trimming removed 4 bases from V and 1 base from J; junction bases left unmatched: 4. CDR3 bases: TGTGCCAGCAGCCGTTCGGGGGGGTCCTACAATGAGCAGTTCTTC. Encoded protein: CASSRSGGSYNEQFF.

The gene calls are TRBV9 and TRBJ1-6, with D unclear. V was cut by 8 bases and J by 8 bases, with 14 bases left in between. The CDR3 is made up of 13 amino acids. Germline V gene sequence: CDR1 SGDLS, CDR2 YYNGEE. For the CDR3, the DNA is TGTGCCAGTGGCGGCGGGGTGTATTCACCCCTCCACTTT. Amino acid sequence: CASGGGVYSPLHF.

The V and J genes are TRBV18 and TRBJ2-7; weak D call: TRBD1 (6 bases). This CDR3 has 16 amino acids. V lost 6 bases and J 4 bases, leaving 22 bases between the germline ends. Germline lookup yields CDR1 KGHSH and CDR2 LQKENI. The DNA of the CDR3 is TGTGCCAGCTCCCCAAGACAGGATCGGACAAAATACGAGCAGTACTTC. Translation: CASSPRQDRTKYEQYF.

CDR3 residues: CASSNRGGGDQPQHF. CDR3 nucleotide sequence: TGTGCCAGCAGCAACAGGGGGGGAGGGGATCAGCCCCAGCATTTT. This rearrangement joins TRBV5-6 to TRBJ1-5; 8 bases line up with TRBD1. The V segment lost 4 bases and the J segment 5 bases; nucleotides outside the gene matches: 8. CDR1 and CDR2 from the germline V gene are SGHDT and YYEEEE. This CDR3 has 15 amino acids.

The chain joins TRBV7-2 to TRBJ2-7; D gene uncertain. The germline V and J ends were trimmed by 3 bases and 7 bases, with 16 bases remaining between them. This CDR3 is 14 amino acids long. Germline V lookup: CDR1 SGHTA, CDR2 FQGNSA. As DNA, the CDR3 is TGTGCCAGCAGCTTTCCCATGAGGCAGTGGGAGCAGTACTTC. Protein product: CASSFPMRQWEQYF. Full variable domain (outside the CDR3, taken from reference TRBV7-2 and TRBJ2-7): GAGVSQSPSNKVTEKGKDVELRCDPISGHTALYWYRQSLGQGLEFLIYFQGNSAPDKSGLPSDRFSAERTGGSVSTLTIQRTQQEDSAVYLCASSFPMRQWEQYFGPGTRLTVT.